One and the same sample provided the 2 T cell receptor beta chains below, sequenced in a study of T cell clones after liver transplantation. Here immunoSEQ multiplex PCR was the method, and the copy in TCRdb shows in-frame clones only, minus some. The sample has tens of thousands of clones, 80% to 95% seen once. The sequences come from CD4+ T cells from blood, collected approximately 26 months after liver transplant. These receptors came from a human patient who received a liver transplant. Certain T cells may be donor cells from the graft.

This clone came up once. CDR3 in amino acids: CASSLIQGWTSGLYEQYF. The DNA for the CDR3 is TGTGCCAGCAGCTTGATCCAGGGGTGGACTAGCGGTCTCTACGAGCAGTACTTC. The chain uses TRBV5-6 and TRBJ2-7, with 10 positions matching TRBD2. V was clipped by 1 base and J by 3 bases; unmatched bases: 13. The CDR3 runs 18 residues. Germline-derived CDR1 and CDR2 are SGHDT and YYEEEE.

This chain connects TRBV2 to TRBJ2-1, with TRBD2 as a possible D gene (5 bases). Germline-derived CDR1 and CDR2 are SNHLY and FYNNEI. This CDR3 region has 15 residues. V dropped 5 bases and J dropped 3 bases, with 14 bases sitting between them. The CDR3 DNA is TGTGCCAGCAGTCACGAGGGCCACAACTACAATGAGCAGTTCTTC. Amino acid sequence: CASSHEGHNYNEQFF.